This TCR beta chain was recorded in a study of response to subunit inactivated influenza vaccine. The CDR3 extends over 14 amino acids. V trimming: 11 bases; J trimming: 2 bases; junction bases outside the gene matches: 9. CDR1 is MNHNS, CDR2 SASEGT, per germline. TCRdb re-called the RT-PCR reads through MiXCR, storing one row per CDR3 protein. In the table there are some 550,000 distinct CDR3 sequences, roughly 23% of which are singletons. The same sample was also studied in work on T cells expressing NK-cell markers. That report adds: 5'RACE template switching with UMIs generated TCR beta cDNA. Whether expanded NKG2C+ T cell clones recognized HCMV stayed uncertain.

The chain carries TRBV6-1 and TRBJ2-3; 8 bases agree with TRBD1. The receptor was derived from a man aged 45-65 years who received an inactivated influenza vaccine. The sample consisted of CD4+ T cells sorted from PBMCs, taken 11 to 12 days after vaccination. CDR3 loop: CAGTRGQDTDTQYF. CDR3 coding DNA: TGTGCCGGGACAAGGGGACAGGACACAGATACGCAGTATTTT.